The 21 T cell receptor beta chains below all came from one sample that was sequenced in a study of tumor and adjacent non-tumor tissue in lung cancer. The template was RNA from unsorted bulk tissue. Three rounds of nested PCR, following a modified ARM-PCR protocol, produced the TCRbeta library. TCRdb itself ran the multiplex PCR reads through MiXCR, one entry per CDR3 protein. The table records some 200,000 distinct CDR3 sequences, 71% of them present only once. Sequencing was performed on lung tumor tissue. These receptors originate from a man aged 55 to 70 with non-small cell lung cancer.

As to this clonotype: Germline and junction disagree at one end, which may indicate a read error. The V call is TRBV6-2 or TRBV6-3, the J call TRBJ1-5, with 10 bases aligning to TRBD1. The V gene's germline CDR1 is MNHEY and CDR2 SVGEGT. The CDR3 is 16 residues long. This CDR3 is CVSSAWTGGGNHPQQF. The CDR3 DNA follows: TGTGTCAGCAGTGCCTGGACAGGGGGAGGCAATCACCCCCAGCAGTTT.

As concerns this clonotype: Its ends do not fully match the called genes, so a read error is possible. The chain recombines TRBV5-1 with TRBJ2-1; a possible D gene is TRBD2 (5 bases). This CDR3 contains 14 residues. The germline gives CDR1 SGHRS, CDR2 YFSETQ. The CDR3 reads CSSSVDSTYNEQFF. As DNA, the CDR3 is TGCTCCAGCAGCGTGGACTCAACCTACAATGAGCAGTTCTTC.

This rearrangement joins TRBV20-1 to TRBJ1-1; D call uncertain. Germline assignment: CDR1 DFQATT and CDR2 SNEGSKA (reference sequence). Trimming left V 0 bases short and J 1 base short, with 15 bases between. This CDR3 is 16 amino acids long. This CDR3 reads CSARELAGIENTEAFF. CDR3 nucleotide sequence: TGCAGTGCTAGAGAATTGGCGGGGATAGAGAACACTGAAGCTTTCTTT.

The table lists this clonotype with a few counts. CDR3 sequence: CSLVAELTDTQYF. CDR3 coding DNA: TGCAGTCTCGTAGCGGAACTCACAGATACGCAGTATTTT. The chain combines TRBV20-1 with TRBJ2-3; tentative D call: TRBD2 (6 bases). Germline CDR1 is DFQATT and CDR2 is SNEGSKA (reference sequence). V shed 8 bases and J shed 2 bases, with 14 bases lying between them. CDR3 length: 13 amino acids.

In this sample, this clonotype turned up once. An end of the junction does not agree with germline; a read error may underlie this. V gene TRBV20-1 combines with J gene TRBJ2-7; D gene ambiguous. Germline V CDR1 and CDR2: DFQATT, SNEGSKA (reference sequence). CDR3 length: 11 amino acids. CDR3 DNA sequence: TGCAATGCTAAGACCCTTTACGAGCAGTACTTC. As protein: CNAKTLYEQYF.

Comments on this clonotype: This may be a read error: a much more frequent sequence differs by one nucleotide. V usage is TRBV5-4 and J usage is TRBJ2-7; D perhaps matches TRBD2 (5 bases). Germline lookup yields CDR1 SGHNT and CDR2 YYREEE (reference sequence). With 1 base removed from V and 9 bases from J, the gap between germline ends came to 17 bases. The CDR3 runs to 14 residues. CDR3: CASSLFGVDNVQYF. CDR3 sequence (DNA): TGTGCCAGCAGCTTGTTCGGGGTAGACAACGTGCAGTACTTC. Full variable domain (remainder filled in from reference TRBV5-4 and TRBJ2-7): ETGVTQSPTHLIKTRGQQVTLRCSSQSGHNTVSWYQQALGQGPQFIFQYYREEENGRGNFPPRFSGLQFPNYSSELNVNALELDDSALYLCASSLFGVDNVQYFGPGTRLTVT.

To note about this clonotype: A read error may account for a junction end that differs from germline. The rearrangement uses TRBV6-6 and TRBJ1-1; 9 bases align to TRBD1. CDR3 length: 17 amino acids. Germline assignment: CDR1 MNHNY and CDR2 SVGAGI (reference sequence). The CDR3 protein is CASSTQGAGVLGTETFF. The DNA for the CDR3 is TGTGCCAGCAGTACACAGGGGGCTGGAGTTCTGGGCACTGAAACTTTCTTT.

The rearrangement links TRBV11-3 to TRBJ2-3, with 9 bases aligning to TRBD2. V lost 6 bases, J lost 8 bases, and 12 bases stayed unmatched. Germline loops: CDR1 SGHNT, CDR2 YENEEA. The CDR3 has 15 amino acids. The CDR3 is CASSFSSGAITTQYF. DNA for the CDR3: TGTGCCAGCAGTTTCTCTAGCGGGGCCATTACTACGCAGTATTTT.

Comment on this clonotype: A much larger clone sits a single nucleotide away, making a read error possible. The genes are TRBV29-1 and TRBJ1-2, with D perhaps TRBD1 (5 bases). The CDR3 sequence is 14 residues long. V lost 0 bases and J 6 bases, leaving 14 bases between the germline ends. Germline-derived CDR1 and CDR2 are SQVTM and ANQGSEA. CDR3 sequence reads: CSVEDLRLGDGYTF. The CDR3 nucleotides are TGCAGCGTTGAAGATTTGAGGTTAGGGGATGGCTACACCTTC.

This clonotype was counted ten times or more. The chain combines TRBV20-1 with TRBJ1-1, with unresolved D. V was cut by 8 bases and J by 7 bases, with 14 bases left in between. The CDR3 consists of 11 residues. The germline V gene has CDR1 DFQATT and CDR2 SNEGSKA (reference sequence). The CDR3: CSPQPGDEAFF. The CDR3 DNA reads as TGCAGTCCACAGCCGGGTGATGAAGCTTTCTTT.

A word on this clonotype: One base away lies a much larger clone, so this may be a sequencing read error. V gene TRBV12-3 or TRBV12-4 combines with J gene TRBJ1-5; 8 nucleotides align to TRBD1. The CDR3 is 16 residues long. The V segment lost 2 bases and the J segment 6 bases; nucleotides outside the gene matches: 9. The CDR3 protein is CASSLTAGGEAQPQHF. The CDR3 DNA reads as TGTGCCAGCAGTTTAACCGCAGGGGGCGAGGCTCAGCCCCAGCATTTT.

As to this clonotype: At one boundary the junction diverges from the germline segment, which might be a read error. This sequence joins TRBV20-1 and TRBJ1-5; TRBD1 might be the D (6 bases). CDR1 is DFQATT, CDR2 SNEGSKA, per germline (reference sequence). The CDR3 loop spans 13 amino acids. The CDR3: CSASEQGLQPQHF. CDR3 sequence (DNA): TGTAGTGCTAGTGAGCAGGGGCTTCAGCCCCAGCATTTT.

This chain links TRBV12-3 or TRBV12-4 with TRBJ1-2; 7 bases match TRBD1. This CDR3 is built from 14 residues. Unmatched junction bases numbered 11, after V lost 7 bases and J lost 6 bases. The CDR3 region has the DNA TGTGCCAGCAAGCAGAGCAGGGGGAGGAATGGCTACACCTTC. Amino acids: CASKQSRGRNGYTF.

This chain links TRBV7-9 with TRBJ2-2, with 7 bases lining up with TRBD1. The germline V gene encodes CDR1 SEHNR and CDR2 FQNEAQ (reference sequence). The CDR3 has 14 residues. Losses at the gene ends were 3 bases for V and 5 bases for J; bases not matched to a gene: 3. CDR3: CASSFPGGTGELFF. The DNA for the CDR3 is TGTGCCAGCAGCTTCCCAGGGGGAACCGGGGAGCTGTTTTTT.

On this clonotype itself: Given the absence of the conserved phenylalanine or tryptophan at the CDR3 end, a read error is likely. This chain links TRBV20-1 with TRBJ2-5; TRBD2 matches at 10 bases. CDR3 size: 14 residues. Germline V gives CDR1 DFQATT, CDR2 SNEGSKA (reference sequence). In DNA, the CDR3 is TGCGGTGCTAGAGCGGGGGGGCATCAAGAGACCCAGTACATC. Translating gives CGARAGGHQETQYI.

The table lists this clonotype with a few counts. At one end, the junction sequence differs from germline, possibly due to a read error. The CDR3 spells CSTRDHAGGHLNEQFF. The DNA for the CDR3 is TGCAGTACTAGAGATCACGCGGGAGGGCACCTCAATGAGCAGTTCTTC. This chain links TRBV20-1 with TRBJ2-1; TRBD2 agrees at 9 bases. The germline V gene encodes CDR1 DFQATT and CDR2 SNEGSKA (reference sequence). The CDR3 runs to 16 residues.

A remark on this clonotype: An end of the junction differs from the germline gene, which may be a read error. V is TRBV6-4 and J is TRBJ1-2, with 7 bases lining up with TRBD1. There are 15 residues in the CDR3. Germline V gene sequence: CDR1 MRHNA, CDR2 SNTAGT. Here the CDR3 DNA reads TGTGCCACCCCTGAAGGGACAGACATTGACTATGGTTACACCTTC. This gives the protein CATPEGTDIDYGYTF.

Details on this clonotype: A read error may account for a junction end that differs from germline. V usage is TRBV29-1 and J usage is TRBJ1-2; possible D gene TRBD1, 5 bases. Germline CDR1 and CDR2: SQVTM and ANQGSEA. The CDR3 loop spans 15 amino acids. The CDR3 sequence: CSIDYRTSPWAGYTF. CDR3 sequence (DNA): TGCAGCATTGATTACCGGACAAGTCCCTGGGCTGGCTACACCTTC.

In regard to this clonotype: At one end the junction does not follow the germline gene, possibly because of a read error. The genes are TRBV20-1 and TRBJ2-7; the match to TRBD2 covers 9 bases. Germline values: CDR1 DFQATT, CDR2 SNEGSKA (reference sequence). The CDR3 covers 17 residues. The CDR3 here is CSARDWISGGKTYEQYF. The CDR3 DNA follows: TGCAGTGCTAGAGATTGGATTAGCGGGGGTAAAACCTACGAACAGTACTTC.

This clonotype has only one observation. A much larger clone is a single base away; this may be a read error. The J gene is TRBJ2-3, the V gene TRBV6-5; D gene uncertain. The V gene lost 7 bases and the J gene lost 2 bases, with 10 bases spanning the gap. This CDR3 is 13 amino acids long. Germline loops: CDR1 MNHEY, CDR2 SVGAGI. This CDR3 is CASIGPPTDTQYF. In DNA form, the CDR3 reads TGTGCCAGCATCGGCCCACCCACAGATACGCAGTATTTT.

The CDR3, as DNA: TGTGCCAGCAGCCTCGACAGTGGGGGGACCTACGAGCAGTACTTC. This gives the protein CASSLDSGGTYEQYF. The chain combines TRBV6-5 with TRBJ2-7, with D perhaps matching TRBD2 (6 bases). Looked up from germline, CDR1 is MNHEY and CDR2 is SVGAGI. There are 15 residues in the CDR3. V was trimmed by 6 bases and J by 2 bases, leaving 17 bases between them.